Given below is one TCR beta chain in context. MiXCR, applied by TCRdb to the reads, yields one record per CDR3 protein. The sample lists about 460,000 distinct CDR3 sequences, 10% to 12% occurring once. The sample is drawn from a study of T cell repertoires in cytomegalovirus infection. Per germline, CDR1 SQVTM and CDR2 ANQGSEA. Trimming removed 6 bases from V and 3 bases from J, with 13 bases in between. The CDR3 is 13 amino acids. This TCR derives from a human donor in good health (CMV status not recorded). Some clones in this sample may be carry-over from other donors' samples. The specimen sequenced was PBMCs. The chain links TRBV29-1 to TRBJ2-3; D may be TRBD1 (5 bases). The CDR3 loop reads CSVAPRVTDTQYF. As DNA, the CDR3 is TGCAGCGTCGCCCCCAGGGTAACAGATACGCAGTATTTT.